This T cell receptor beta chain was identified in a study of Graves' ophthalmopathy and Graves' hyperthyroidism. The V gene end was trimmed by 2 bases and the J gene end by 1 base; junction bases not matched to a gene: 3. Germline-derived CDR1 and CDR2 are SNHLY and FYNNEI. This CDR3 has 16 residues. Amplified TCR beta CDR3 regions were obtained using RNA transcripts as template. The authors performed first-round RT-PCR with HTBI primers and then a second-round multiplex PCR. From the multiplex PCR reads, TCRdb called clonotypes with MiXCR, one entry per CDR3 protein. This sample carries 200,000 to 250,000 distinct CDR3 sequences, roughly 21% of them seen once, and the ten largest clones take about 40%.

V usage is TRBV2 and J usage is TRBJ2-5, with TRBD2 matching 11 bases. The sequencing input was peripheral blood. The clonotype comes from a woman aged 45 to 65 with Graves' ophthalmopathy. The CDR3 reads CASSERTSGLQETQYF. The CDR3 DNA reads as TGTGCCAGCAGTGAAAGGACTAGCGGGCTCCAAGAGACCCAGTACTTC.